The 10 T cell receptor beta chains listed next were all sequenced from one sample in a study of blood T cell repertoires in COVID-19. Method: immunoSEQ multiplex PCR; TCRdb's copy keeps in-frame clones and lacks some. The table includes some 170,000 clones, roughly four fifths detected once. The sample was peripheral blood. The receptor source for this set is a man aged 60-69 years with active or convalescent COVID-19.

CDR3 nucleotide sequence: TGCGCCAGCAGTACAGGGGTCCTTGGGACTGAAGCTTTCTTT. Amino acids: CASSTGVLGTEAFF. This chain connects TRBV5-1 to TRBJ1-1; TRBD1 matches 7 bases. CDR1 and CDR2 (germline): SGHRS, YFSETQ. Germline trimming cut 5 bases from V and 5 bases from J; bases unmatched to any gene: 9. The CDR3 sequence is 14 residues long.

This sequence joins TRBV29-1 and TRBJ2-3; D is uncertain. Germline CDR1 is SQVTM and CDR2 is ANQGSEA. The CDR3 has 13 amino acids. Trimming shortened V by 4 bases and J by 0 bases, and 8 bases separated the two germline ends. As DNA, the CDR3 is TGCAGCGTTGCCAAAACTAGCACAGATACGCAGTATTTT. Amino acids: CSVAKTSTDTQYF.

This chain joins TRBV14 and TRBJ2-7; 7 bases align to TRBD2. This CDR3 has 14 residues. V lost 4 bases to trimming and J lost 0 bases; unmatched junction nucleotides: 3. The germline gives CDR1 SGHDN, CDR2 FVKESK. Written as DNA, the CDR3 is TGTGCCAGCAGCCCCCGGACTAGCTCCTACGAGCAGTACTTC. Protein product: CASSPRTSSYEQYF.

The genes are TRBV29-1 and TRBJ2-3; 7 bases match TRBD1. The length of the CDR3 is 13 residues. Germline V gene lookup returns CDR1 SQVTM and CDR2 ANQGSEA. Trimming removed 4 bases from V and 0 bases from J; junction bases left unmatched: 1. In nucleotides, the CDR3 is TGCAGCGTTGGGGACAGTAGCACAGATACGCAGTATTTT. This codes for CSVGDSSTDTQYF.

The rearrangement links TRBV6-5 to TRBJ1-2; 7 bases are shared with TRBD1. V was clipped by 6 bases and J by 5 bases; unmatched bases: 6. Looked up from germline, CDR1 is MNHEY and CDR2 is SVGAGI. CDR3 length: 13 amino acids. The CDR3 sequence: CASRVTGVYGYTF. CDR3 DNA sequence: TGTGCCAGCAGGGTTACAGGGGTATATGGCTACACCTTC.

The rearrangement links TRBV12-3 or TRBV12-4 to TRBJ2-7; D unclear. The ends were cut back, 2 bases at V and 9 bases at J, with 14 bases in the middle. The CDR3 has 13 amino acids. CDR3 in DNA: TGTGCCAGCAGTTTATGGCAGCGTGAAGGGCAGTACTTC. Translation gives CASSLWQREGQYF.

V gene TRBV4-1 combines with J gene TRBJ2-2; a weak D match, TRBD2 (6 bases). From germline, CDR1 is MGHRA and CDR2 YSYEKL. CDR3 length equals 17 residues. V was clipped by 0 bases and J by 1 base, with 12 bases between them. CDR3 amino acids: CASSQEVQRVNTGELFF. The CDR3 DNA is TGCGCCAGCAGCCAAGAGGTTCAGCGGGTGAACACCGGGGAGCTGTTTTTT.

CDR3: CASRGSGITKNIQYF. The CDR3 nucleotides read TGTGCCAGTAGGGGAAGCGGGATAACCAAAAACATTCAGTACTTC. The genes are TRBV19 and TRBJ2-4; TRBD2 aligns across 7 bases. The CDR3 loop spans 15 amino acids. The V gene end was trimmed by 6 bases and the J gene end by 2 bases; junction bases not matched to a gene: 7. Germline CDR1 and CDR2: LNHDA and SQIVND (reference sequence).

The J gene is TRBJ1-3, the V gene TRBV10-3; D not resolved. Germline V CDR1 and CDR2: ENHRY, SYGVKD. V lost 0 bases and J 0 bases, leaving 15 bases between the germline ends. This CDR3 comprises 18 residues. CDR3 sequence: CAISESPRRGSSGNTIYF. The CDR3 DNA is TGTGCCATCAGTGAGTCACCCCGGAGAGGGAGCTCTGGAAACACCATATATTTT.

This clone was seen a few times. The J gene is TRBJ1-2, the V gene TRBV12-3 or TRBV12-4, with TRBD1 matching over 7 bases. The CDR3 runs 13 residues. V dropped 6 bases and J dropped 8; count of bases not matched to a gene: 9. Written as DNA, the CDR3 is TGTGCCAGCAGCCGACAGGGCATTGCGGGCTACACCTTC. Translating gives CASSRQGIAGYTF.